The clone carrying this T cell receptor beta chain was detected only a few times. The source of the sample is a study of T cell repertoires in ileal Crohn's disease. About the study: At surgery, 35% to 40% of patients smoked, with median disease duration about eight years. All patients had surgery for stricturing (roughly 61%) or penetrating (around 39%) disease. About half received postoperative treatment, around ten with thiopurines and about 20 anti-TNF.

Each sample's TCRB immunosequencing used about 470 nanograms of biopsy DNA. TCRdb keeps only in-frame clones here, not all; method: immunoSEQ multiplex PCR. Of several thousand clones listed, 74% are singletons. The V gene's germline CDR1 is LGHNA and CDR2 YSLEER. The CDR3 contains 14 residues. Trimming took off 4 bases at V and 4 bases at J, with 13 bases between the two ends. The chain is built from TRBV4-3 and TRBJ1-1; D gene ambiguous. This receptor was obtained from an adult with Crohn's disease. Sequencing input: ileal tissue. CDR3 in amino acids: CASSLSRWATEAFF. CDR3 in DNA: TGCGCCAGCAGCCTTTCCAGGTGGGCCACTGAAGCTTTCTTT.